The present entry profiles one T cell receptor (beta chain) with its context. CDR3 size: 14 residues. Germline V gene data show CDR1 as MDHEN and CDR2 as SYDVKM. V was trimmed by 2 bases and J by 1 base, leaving 7 bases between them. These data come from a study of memory CD4+ T cells and cytomegalovirus serostatus. The table came from immunoSEQ multiplex PCR; TCRdb's copy has only in-frame clones and leaves some out. The sample consists of 50,000 to 75,000 clones, approximately 78% of them appearing once. Single viable CD3+CD4+CD8-CD45RO+ cells were sorted as the memory CD4+ T cells. The sample was memory CD4+ T cells from blood. The receptor's source is an adult in good health and CMV-seronegative. V usage is TRBV28 and J usage is TRBJ2-3; D is uncertain. As DNA, the CDR3 is TGTGCCAGCAGTTTACTGGTGGGCACAGATACGCAGTATTTT. Translation gives CASSLLVGTDTQYF.